These T cell receptor beta chains were read from a single sample in a study of cytomegalovirus exposure and HLA in healthy donors. TCRdb's table, derived via immunoSEQ multiplex PCR, lists solely in-frame clones and lacks some. The repertoire table contains about 33,000 clones. The source material was PBMCs. The receptor source for this set is a woman in her thirties or forties in good health and CMV-seropositive. CDR3s include the opening cysteine and the closing phenylalanine or tryptophan. The order of the fields is V gene, D gene, J gene, CDR3 protein, CDR3 DNA. The D gene is left open where the match is weak.

V gene: TRBV28; D gene: TRBD2; J gene: TRBJ2-7; CDR3 protein: CASSFWPSGLAGDEQYF; CDR3 DNA: TGTGCCAGCAGTTTTTGGCCCAGCGGACTAGCGGGAGACGAGCAGTACTTC
V gene: TRBV2; D gene: -; J gene: TRBJ1-1; CDR3 protein: CASSEASLRQVTEAFF; CDR3 DNA: TGTGCCAGCAGTGAAGCGTCTTTACGACAGGTCACTGAAGCTTTCTTT
V gene: TRBV27; D gene: -; J gene: TRBJ2-1; CDR3 protein: CASSFGAGTTLSYNEQFF; CDR3 DNA: TGTGCCAGCAGTTTTGGTGCGGGAACAACCCTATCCTACAATGAGCAGTTCTTC
V gene: TRBV10-3; D gene: -; J gene: TRBJ2-7; CDR3 protein: CAIETGLGPEQYF; CDR3 DNA: TGTGCCATCGAGACAGGTTTAGGTCCCGAGCAGTACTTC
V gene: TRBV10-3; D gene: TRBD2; J gene: TRBJ2-2; CDR3 protein: CATNEISGRTNTGELFF; CDR3 DNA: TGTGCCACCAATGAAATTAGCGGGAGGACGAACACCGGGGAGCTGTTTTTT
V gene: TRBV28; D gene: TRBD2; J gene: TRBJ2-7; CDR3 protein: CASRKGLAGGGAYEQYF; CDR3 DNA: TGTGCCAGCAGAAAGGGACTAGCGGGAGGAGGAGCCTACGAGCAGTACTTC
V gene: TRBV6-5; D gene: -; J gene: TRBJ1-2; CDR3 protein: CASSYTGYGYTF; CDR3 DNA: TGTGCCAGCAGTTACACAGGTTATGGCTACACCTTC
V gene: TRBV4-1; D gene: TRBD2; J gene: TRBJ2-7; CDR3 protein: CASSQEGASGSYEQYF; CDR3 DNA: TGCGCCAGCAGCCAAGAGGGGGCTAGCGGGAGTTACGAGCAGTACTTC
V gene: TRBV21-1; D gene: -; J gene: TRBJ2-5; CDR3 protein: CASSQTGQETQYF; CDR3 DNA: TGTGCCAGCAGTCAGACAGGACAAGAGACCCAGTACTTC
V gene: TRBV29-1; D gene: TRBD2; J gene: TRBJ2-1; CDR3 protein: CSGSGNGGNEQFF; CDR3 DNA: TGCAGCGGGAGCGGGAACGGTGGGAATGAGCAGTTCTTC
V gene: TRBV30; D gene: -; J gene: TRBJ2-7; CDR3 protein: CASGSGDTYEQYF; CDR3 DNA: TGTGCCTCGGGGAGTGGGGATACCTACGAGCAGTACTTC
V gene: TRBV9; D gene: -; J gene: TRBJ2-1; CDR3 protein: CASSASRTVNLEQFF; CDR3 DNA: TGTGCCAGCAGCGCCTCTAGAACTGTAAATCTTGAGCAGTTCTTC
V gene: TRBV6-1; D gene: -; J gene: TRBJ2-5; CDR3 protein: CASTRASLKETQYF; CDR3 DNA: TGTGCCAGCACCAGGGCATCCCTAAAAGAGACCCAGTACTTC
V gene: TRBV30; D gene: TRBD1; J gene: TRBJ2-1; CDR3 protein: CAWSPGTGRTSPYNEQFF; CDR3 DNA: TGTGCCTGGAGTCCGGGGACAGGGCGGACCTCCCCCTACAATGAGCAGTTCTTC
V gene: TRBV2; D gene: TRBD2; J gene: TRBJ2-2; CDR3 protein: CASQGGPNTGELFF; CDR3 DNA: TGTGCCTCCCAGGGAGGGCCGAACACCGGGGAGCTGTTTTTT
V gene: TRBV2; D gene: -; J gene: TRBJ2-7; CDR3 protein: CASNPVASGVASYEQYF; CDR3 DNA: TGTGCCAGCAACCCTGTTGCCTCGGGAGTCGCCTCCTACGAGCAGTACTTC
V gene: TRBV28; D gene: -; J gene: TRBJ2-1; CDR3 protein: CASSLLYNEQFF; CDR3 DNA: TGTGCCAGCAGTCTCCTGTACAATGAGCAGTTCTTC
V gene: TRBV6-5; D gene: -; J gene: TRBJ2-7; CDR3 protein: CASGLGAYEQYF; CDR3 DNA: TGTGCCAGCGGGCTCGGGGCCTACGAGCAGTACTTC
V gene: TRBV7-9; D gene: TRBD1; J gene: TRBJ2-6; CDR3 protein: CASSPTRGQGLSGANVLTF; CDR3 DNA: TGTGCCAGCAGCCCGACTAGGGGACAGGGACTCTCTGGGGCCAACGTCCTGACTTTC
V gene: TRBV30; D gene: TRBD1; J gene: TRBJ2-3; CDR3 protein: CAGSLGTGELDTQYF; CDR3 DNA: TGTGCCGGGAGTTTGGGGACAGGGGAGCTTGATACGCAGTATTTT
V gene: TRBV18; D gene: -; J gene: TRBJ2-5; CDR3 protein: CASSPGLSRGETQYF; CDR3 DNA: TGTGCCAGCTCACCAGGTTTAAGTCGGGGAGAGACCCAGTACTTC
V gene: TRBV7-2; D gene: -; J gene: TRBJ2-2; CDR3 protein: CASRKSQDGELFF; CDR3 DNA: TGTGCCAGCAGGAAGAGTCAGGACGGGGAGCTGTTTTTT
V gene: TRBV28; D gene: -; J gene: TRBJ1-2; CDR3 protein: CASNLGLLQNGYTF; CDR3 DNA: TGTGCCAGCAACCTGGGACTCTTGCAGAATGGCTACACCTTC
V gene: TRBV7-7; D gene: -; J gene: TRBJ2-1; CDR3 protein: CASSLDGAGFNEQFF; CDR3 DNA: TGTGCCAGCAGCTTAGACGGGGCGGGGTTCAATGAGCAGTTCTTC
V gene: TRBV2; D gene: TRBD1; J gene: TRBJ1-5; CDR3 protein: CASSGGQGGDQPQHF; CDR3 DNA: TGTGCCAGCAGCGGGGGACAGGGAGGTGATCAGCCCCAGCATTTT